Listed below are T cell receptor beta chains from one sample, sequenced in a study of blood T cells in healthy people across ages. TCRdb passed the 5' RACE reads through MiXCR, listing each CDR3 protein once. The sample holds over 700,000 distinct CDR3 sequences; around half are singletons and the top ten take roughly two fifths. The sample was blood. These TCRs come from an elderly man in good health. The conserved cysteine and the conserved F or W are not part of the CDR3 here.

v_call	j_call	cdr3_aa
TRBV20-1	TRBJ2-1	SASSGLAQYNEQF
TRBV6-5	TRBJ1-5	ASSSVRGSNQPQH
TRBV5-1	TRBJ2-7	ASSLRQGTEQY
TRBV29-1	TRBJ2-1	SVGLAEPYNEQF
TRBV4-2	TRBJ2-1	ASSTRPGSYNEQF
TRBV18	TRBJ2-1	ASSPLGAGAYNEQF
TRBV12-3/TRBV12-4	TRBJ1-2	ASSSGQIGNYGYT
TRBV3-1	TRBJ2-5	ASSRPGDGEQY
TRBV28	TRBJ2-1	ASSSNRGRDEQF
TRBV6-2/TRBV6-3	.	ASRLNAGRNHEQY
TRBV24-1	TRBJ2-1	ATSDPSGRAYNEQF